Listed here is a single T cell receptor (beta chain). Its antigen is not identified. The entry originates in a study of a mutant IDH1 vaccine in newly diagnosed glioma. Study overall: Vaccinations were initiated 4-6 weeks following radiotherapy alone, or were given together with temozolomide cycles.

CDR1 is SGHTA and CDR2 is FQGNSA in the germline V gene. V was trimmed by 3 bases and J by 8 bases, leaving 16 bases between them. The CDR3 runs to 14 residues. Sequenced by immunoSEQ multiplex PCR; TCRdb stores in-frame clones only, minus some. Altogether over 45,000 clones are present, around 92% being singletons, with the ten largest covering roughly 2.4%. The sample's time point: week 35, safety follow-up. All doses held 300 ug of mutant IDH1 20-mer peptide, with topical imiquimod. The chain recombines TRBV7-2 with TRBJ1-2, with TRBD1 as a possible D gene (6 bases). Sequencing was performed on PBMCs, taken from a glioma patient whose treatment included an IDH1 peptide vaccine. The sequence was obtained from a man aged 50-59 years with glioma. CDR3 nucleotide sequence: TGTGCCAGCAGCTTTCAGCCGACAGGTGGAGGCTACACCTTC. Its translation is CASSFQPTGGGYTF.